This TCR beta chain was sequenced in a study of blood T cells in healthy people across ages. Regarding the study as a whole: Age showed a roughly linear inverse relationship with TCR beta diversity per million T cells.

Concerning this clonotype itself: Its target is not known.

PCR was performed a second time for about 7 to 11 cycles using a sample-barcoded 5' primer and a J-beta primer mix. Sequencing of every sample gave 3 million or more CDR3-containing paired-end reads. MiXCR was run by TCRdb on the 5' RACE reads, yielding one entry per CDR3 protein. The table has 750,000 to 850,000 distinct CDR3 sequences, around 25% seen once. From germline, CDR1 is SQVTM and CDR2 ANQGSEA. This CDR3 has 12 residues. The extraction recovered at least 5 micrograms of total RNA per sample. This sample was also put to use in a study of T cells of mothers and their children.

The sequencing sample was made of blood. The V gene is TRBV29-1, the J gene TRBJ2-5; D uncertain. The J call is uncertain, as TRBJ2-7 better fits the DNA end. The receptor's source is a boy aged 5-17 years in good health. This chain's CDR3 is CSVRPGTYEQYF. CDR3 in DNA: TGCAGCGTGAGGCCTGGGACCTACGAGCAGTACTTC.